One sample yielded the 5 T cell receptor beta chains listed below, sequenced in a study of cytomegalovirus exposure and HLA in healthy donors. The PCR used 60 Vbeta and 13 Jbeta primers. Repertoires were generated with immunoSEQ multiplex PCR, while TCRdb's copy carries only in-frame clones and drops some. The sample has more than 95,000 clones, around 10% seen once. Material: PBMCs. The receptors were sampled from a man in his forties in good health and CMV-seropositive.

The genes are TRBV9 and TRBJ1-4, with TRBD1 identical over 8 bases. V shed 3 bases and J 8 bases; nucleotides not matched to a gene: 9. Germline CDR1 and CDR2: SGDLS and YYNGEE. The length of the CDR3 is 15 residues. CDR3 region: CASSEAGTGQEKLFF. CDR3 DNA sequence: TGTGCCAGCAGCGAGGCGGGGACAGGTCAAGAAAAACTGTTTTTT.

This clone turned up a few times. This sequence joins TRBV7-2 and TRBJ1-5; D unclear. CDR3 length: 12 amino acids. V dropped 6 bases and J dropped 4 bases, with 7 bases sitting between them. Germline values: CDR1 SGHTA, CDR2 FQGNSA. This chain's CDR3 is CASRLQNQPQHF. For the CDR3, the DNA is TGTGCCAGCAGACTACAAAATCAGCCCCAGCATTTT.

Concerning this clone: At one end, the junction sequence differs from germline, possibly due to a read error. The chain has TRBV20-1 and TRBJ2-1; TRBD2 matches 7 bases. The CDR3 contains 11 residues. Germline CDR1 reads DFQATT; CDR2 reads SNEGSKA (reference sequence). The CDR3 sequence is CSARGLDEQFF. CDR3 bases: TGCAGTGCCAGAGGACTAGATGAGCAGTTCTTC.

As to this clone: The junction departs from the called germline gene at one end, perhaps through a read error. The chain couples TRBV9 to TRBJ2-5; D is undetermined. Germline CDR1 SGDLS, CDR2 YYNGEE. CDR3 length: 14 residues. The CDR3 sequence is CASSVDSLQGTQYF. The CDR3 bases are TGTGCCAGCAGCGTAGACAGTCTCCAAGGGACCCAGTACTTC.

The chain links TRBV19 to TRBJ1-1; D not certain. This CDR3 spans 13 amino acids. V was trimmed by 4 bases and J by 4 bases, leaving 10 bases between them. CDR1 and CDR2 from the germline V gene are LNHDA and SQIVND (reference sequence). The CDR3 loop is CASSTAWSTEAFF. The CDR3 DNA follows: TGTGCCAGTAGTACGGCGTGGAGCACTGAAGCTTTCTTT.